This TCR beta chain emerged from a study of T cells expressing NK-cell markers. Study details: Underlying the TCR beta repertoires were sorted CD3+CD56+NKG2C+, CD3+CD56+NKG2C- and CD3+CD56-NKG2C+ T cells.

TCRdb re-called the 5' RACE reads; every CDR3 protein appears as one record, without DNA. This repertoire comprises about 400,000 distinct CDR3 sequences; its ten largest clones make up about 10%. Germline lookup yields CDR1 SGHTA and CDR2 FQGNSA. The CDR3 is 14 residues long. The sample consisted of blood T cells: a sorted CD56 or NKG2C T cell subset, CD4+ or CD8+ T cells, or bulk PBMC T cells (not recorded which). This receptor was taken from a woman aged 45-60 years in good health. The chain carries TRBV7-2 and TRBJ2-3; TCRdb's D gene call, TRBD1, goes unchecked for lack of DNA. The CDR3 spells CASRGGVVADTQYF.